This T cell receptor (beta chain) was captured in a study of blood T cells in healthy people across ages. Findings and limits, study-wide: Across the age range, TCR beta diversity per million T cells fell in a roughly linear way. Versus aged donors, long-lived donors had higher diversity and more naive CD4+ cells. One million T cells yielded diversity estimates that were considered underestimates.

Through a sample-barcoded 5' primer and a J-beta primer mix, a second PCR was run for roughly 6 to 12 cycles. Tags on each cDNA molecule came from a template-switch adaptor with 12 random nucleotides. TCRdb passed the 5' RACE reads through MiXCR, listing each CDR3 protein once. This sample has some 1.8 million distinct CDR3 sequences; about 39% occur once, and the top ten carry roughly 23%. Concerning this clonotype itself: Its antigen is as yet unknown.

Per germline, CDR1 SGHRS and CDR2 YFSETQ. This CDR3 has 16 amino acids. V gave up 1 base and J gave up 1 base, with 14 bases separating them. The J gene is TRBJ2-5, the V gene TRBV5-1; D may be TRBD1 or TRBD2 (5 bases each). What was sequenced was blood. The sequence came from a human donor in good health. The CDR3 spells CASSLFSQDFQETQYF. The CDR3, as DNA: TGCGCCAGCAGCTTGTTCTCACAGGACTTCCAAGAGACCCAGTACTTC.